These 24 T cell receptor beta chains share one sample of origin, sequenced in a study of neurological immune-mediated disorders (dated by TCRdb to between 2017 and 2020). Preparation of the library involved 5' RACE. The data were produced on an Illumina HiSeq 2500. TCRdb applied fastp at Q25 and MiXCR to the public reads, then kept only in-frame beta chains. For every CDR3 protein sequence, its rows merge into one entry that carries the most common genes and DNA. This sample comprises roughly 80,000 distinct CDR3 sequences, about 15% of them detected only once. The leading ten clones occupy approximately 15% of the sample. The source material was PBMCs. The receptor set was obtained from a woman in her thirties or forties in good health.

This clonotype has a count of ten or more. V is TRBV10-3 and J is TRBJ1-1; D remains ambiguous. The CDR3 contains 13 residues. V was cut by 6 bases and J by 3 bases, with 11 bases left in between. Germline CDR1 is ENHRY and CDR2 is SYGVKD. As DNA, the CDR3 is TGTGCCATCAGCCCCATCTTGGACACTGAAGCTTTCTTT. Translation gives CAISPILDTEAFF.

This clonotype showed up many times. The J gene is TRBJ2-2, the V gene TRBV4-3; the match to TRBD1 covers 7 bases. Germline V lookup: CDR1 LGHNA, CDR2 YSLEER. V was clipped by 3 bases and J by 7 bases; unmatched bases: 8. CDR3 size: 15 residues. DNA for the CDR3: TGCGCCAGCAGCCATGCCGACAGGGTGGGCGGGGAGCTGTTTTTT. Its protein product is CASSHADRVGGELFF.

This clonotype was recorded at least ten times. The chain combines TRBV4-2 with TRBJ1-2; no clear D gene. CDR3 length: 13 residues. V was pared by 2 bases and J by 5 bases, with 9 bases between. Per germline, CDR1 LGHNA and CDR2 YNFKEQ. CDR3 bases: TGTGCCAGCAGCCAACGCGGCCCGTATGGCTACACCTTC. It translates to CASSQRGPYGYTF.

Of note for this clonotype: The conserved phenylalanine or tryptophan normally closing the CDR3 is absent here, so this likely arose from a read error. This chain connects TRBV5-1 to TRBJ2-6; D is possibly TRBD1 (6 bases). Trimming took 4 bases from V and 0 from J, leaving 17 bases between them. This CDR3 has 18 residues. CDR1 is SGHRS, CDR2 YFSETQ, per germline. CDR3 coding DNA: TGCGCCAGCAGCCCCGAGGGGGAACGGGACTCTGGGGCCAACGTCCTGACTTTA. It yields the protein CASSPEGERDSGANVLTL.

In this sample, this clonotype turned up many times. The J gene is TRBJ1-4, the V gene TRBV29-1; maybe TRBD1 (6 bases). V was cut by 4 bases and J by 12 bases, with 15 bases left in between. This CDR3 comprises 12 residues. Per germline, CDR1 SQVTM and CDR2 ANQGSEA. CDR3 nucleotide sequence: TGCAGCGTTGCACCACAGGGAAAGGAACTGTTTTTT. Translated, it gives CSVAPQGKELFF.

This clonotype was found many times. The CDR3 coding sequence is TGTGCCAGCAGCTTCAGGGGCGAAAATTCACCCCTCCACTTT. It encodes CASSFRGENSPLHF. V gene TRBV7-2 combines with J gene TRBJ1-6; D may be TRBD1 (6 bases). The CDR3 runs 14 residues. Deletions cut 3 bases from V and 7 bases from J, with 10 bases between. Germline CDR1 is SGHTA and CDR2 is FQGNSA.

Many counts were recorded for this clonotype. The chain has TRBV7-2 and TRBJ2-1; D may be TRBD2 (6 bases). Germline V gives CDR1 SGHTA, CDR2 FQGNSA. With 2 bases removed from V and 4 bases from J, the gap between germline ends came to 9 bases. The CDR3 is made up of 14 amino acids. The CDR3 spells CASSLPGTYNEQFF. CDR3 in DNA: TGTGCCAGCAGCTTACCGGGGACTTACAATGAGCAGTTCTTC.

This clonotype was picked up many times. The CDR3 protein is CASSYVGFRGGPNTEAFF. CDR3 nucleotides: TGTGCCAGCAGTTACGTGGGATTTAGGGGAGGTCCTAACACTGAAGCTTTCTTT. V gene TRBV6-6 combines with J gene TRBJ1-1, with D possibly matching TRBD1 (5 bases). V was trimmed by 2 bases and J by 2 bases, leaving 21 bases between them. Germline CDR1 MNHNY, CDR2 SVGAGI (reference sequence). This CDR3 is 18 amino acids long.

Of note for this clonotype: The germline gene is not matched at one end of the junction; a read error may be the cause. This sequence joins TRBV5-1 and TRBJ2-1; maybe TRBD1 (5 bases). CDR3 length: 13 residues. Per germline, CDR1 SGHRS and CDR2 YFSETQ. This chain's CDR3 is CASSLADNLPEIF. The CDR3 DNA reads as TGCGCGAGCAGCTTGGCGGACAACCTTCCCGAGATCTTC.

This clonotype was detected many times. The chain couples TRBV20-1 to TRBJ2-1, with 8 positions matching TRBD2. This CDR3 is 13 amino acids long. CDR1 is DFQATT and CDR2 is SNEGSKA in the germline V gene (reference sequence). With 3 bases clipped from V and 7 bases from J, the junction kept 5 bases outside the gene matches. The CDR3 DNA follows: TGCAGTGCTAGCGGGGGGGCTGGGAATGAGCAGTTCTTC. It specifies CSASGGAGNEQFF.

This clonotype was seen many times. The chain uses TRBV20-1 and TRBJ2-4; 7 nucleotides match TRBD2. This CDR3 is built from 13 residues. Germline assignment: CDR1 DFQATT and CDR2 SNEGSKA (reference sequence). J lost 1 base, V lost 8 bases, and 5 bases had no gene match. The CDR3 sequence: CSSGAGAKNIQYF. The CDR3 DNA is TGCAGTAGCGGGGCCGGGGCCAAAAACATTCAGTACTTC.

This clonotype was detected many times. DNA for the CDR3: TGCGCCAGCAGCTTCTTACAGGGGGCGCCCTACGAGCAGTACTTC. Protein: CASSFLQGAPYEQYF. The rearrangement links TRBV5-1 to TRBJ2-7, with 9 bases identical to TRBD1. The length of the CDR3 is 15 residues. Germline V CDR1 and CDR2: SGHRS, YFSETQ. The J segment lost 2 bases and the V segment lost 2 bases, leaving 5 bases of the junction unmatched.

This chain links TRBV30 with TRBJ2-3; no clear D gene. Between the trimmed V and J ends, which lost 3 bases and 4 bases, there was a span of 11 bases. Germline V gene sequence: CDR1 GTSNPN, CDR2 SVGIG (reference sequence). This CDR3 is 13 amino acids long. CDR3 residues: CAWRLPMPDTQYF. DNA for the CDR3: TGTGCCTGGAGGCTACCTATGCCAGATACGCAGTATTTT.

This clonotype appeared many times. The chain's CDR3 is CSASGGGGGTHYNEQFF. The CDR3, as DNA: TGCAGTGCTAGCGGGGGGGGAGGGGGGACCCACTACAATGAGCAGTTCTTC. The chain carries TRBV20-1 and TRBJ2-1; TRBD2 aligns across 8 bases. CDR1 and CDR2 (germline): DFQATT, SNEGSKA (reference sequence). This CDR3 is 17 amino acids long. Unmatched junction bases numbered 13, after V lost 3 bases and J lost 3 bases.

The sample holds many counts of this clonotype. The chain has TRBV7-2 and TRBJ2-1, with 7 bases that match TRBD2. J lost 2 bases, V lost 5 bases, and 6 bases had no gene match. Germline CDR1 SGHTA, CDR2 FQGNSA. The CDR3 extends over 15 amino acids. CDR3 loop: CASSARLATYNEQFF. The CDR3 DNA reads TGTGCCAGCAGCGCCCGACTAGCTACCTACAATGAGCAGTTCTTC.

This clonotype has ten or more counts. The chain links TRBV24-1 to TRBJ2-1; no clear D gene. The CDR3 runs to 12 residues. CDR1 is KGHDR, CDR2 SFDVKD, per germline. The V end was cut by 4 bases, the J end by 6 bases, with 6 bases between. This CDR3 is CATSDQPNEQFF. The CDR3 DNA is TGTGCCACCAGTGACCAACCCAATGAGCAGTTCTTC.

The chain recombines TRBV12-3 or TRBV12-4 with TRBJ2-3; the match to TRBD2 covers 8 bases. Trimming removed 6 bases from V and 2 bases from J; junction bases left unmatched: 7. The CDR3 sequence is 15 residues long. The CDR3 coding sequence is TGTGCCAGCAGCAGCACTAGCGGATACACAGATACGCAGTATTTT. This gives the protein CASSSTSGYTDTQYF.

Many counts were recorded for this clonotype. J is TRBJ1-1 and V is TRBV5-1; 12 nucleotides line up with TRBD1. The junction had 4 bases not matched to a gene; V was cut back by 1 base and J by 6 bases. Germline CDR1 reads SGHRS; CDR2 reads YFSETQ. The CDR3 has 15 residues. CDR3 sequence (DNA): TGCGCCAGCAGCTTGAGGGGACAGGGGGCGGCTGAAGCTTTCTTT. It yields the protein CASSLRGQGAAEAFF.

In its sample, this clonotype was seen many times. V gene TRBV9 combines with J gene TRBJ2-5; D is possibly TRBD2 (5 bases). The germline CDR1 and CDR2 sequences are SGDLS and YYNGEE. Trimming cost V 3 bases and J 13 bases, with 19 bases left between them. The CDR3 is made up of 13 amino acids. The DNA of the CDR3 is TGTGCCAGCAGCGCAAGCATTCAGACTATACTGTACTTC. The encoded protein is CASSASIQTILYF.

This clonotype occurred many times. This sequence joins TRBV3-1 and TRBJ2-2; 7 bases agree with TRBD2. This CDR3 has 15 residues. CDR1 LGHDT and CDR2 YNNKEL come from the germline V gene (reference sequence). Trimming at V came to 2 bases and at J to 5 bases, leaving 5 bases not matched to a gene. The CDR3 bases are TGTGCCAGCAGCCAACGGCTAGCGGTAACCGGGGAGCTGTTTTTT. Protein: CASSQRLAVTGELFF.

This clonotype has ten or more counts. This chain joins TRBV7-2 and TRBJ1-1; no definite D call. Trimming cost V 5 bases and J 1 base, with 14 bases left between them. CDR1 and CDR2 from the germline V gene are SGHTA and FQGNSA. The length of the CDR3 is 15 residues. The CDR3 nucleotides are TGTGCCAGCAGCCCTAATGGCGGGAAGAACACTGAAGCTTTCTTT. It yields the protein CASSPNGGKNTEAFF.

This clonotype was observed many times. V usage is TRBV7-2 and J usage is TRBJ1-4; no reliable D call. Trimming left V 5 bases short and J 5 bases short, with 12 bases between. The germline V gene encodes CDR1 SGHTA and CDR2 FQGNSA. The CDR3 totals 14 residues. CDR3 bases: TGTGCCAGCAGCCGGCGTTACCTGAATGAAAAACTGTTTTTT. Protein sequence: CASSRRYLNEKLFF.

This clonotype was observed many times. The chain is built from TRBV5-1 and TRBJ2-1, with D possibly matching TRBD2 (5 bases). Trimming took off 4 bases at V and 7 bases at J, with 15 bases between the two ends. This CDR3 has 14 residues. Germline V gene lookup returns CDR1 SGHRS and CDR2 YFSETQ. The CDR3 is CASSPLLGSNEQFF. The CDR3 DNA follows: TGCGCCAGCAGCCCGCTCCTGGGGAGTAATGAGCAGTTCTTC. Based on the CDR3 plus reference TRBV5-1 and TRBJ2-1, the full variable domain is KAGVTQTPRYLIKTRGQQVTLSCSPISGHRSVSWYQQTPGQGLQFLFEYFSETQRNKGNFPGRFSGRQFSNSRSEMNVSTLELGDSALYLCASSPLLGSNEQFFGPGTRLTVL.

Turning to this clonotype: One junction end does not reproduce the germline sequence, and a read error may be involved. V gene TRBV5-6 combines with J gene TRBJ2-1; 11 nucleotides align to TRBD2. The CDR3 is made up of 17 amino acids. Germline V gene sequence: CDR1 SGHDT, CDR2 YYEEEE. This CDR3 is CVSSLNSLAGGHNEQFF. CDR3 DNA sequence: TGTGTCAGCAGCTTGAATAGCCTAGCGGGGGGACACAATGAGCAGTTCTTC.